The 19 T cell receptor beta chains below were found in one sample sequenced in a study of shared clonotypes between healthy human individuals. The assay was immunoSEQ multiplex PCR, and TCRdb's table has in-frame clones only and misses some. The sample holds about 500,000 clones, about 74% seen once. Sequenced input: PBMCs. These receptors originate from a woman between 35 and 50 years old in good health. Some clones in this sample may be carry-over from other donors' samples.

This chain connects TRBV2 to TRBJ2-3; D is possibly TRBD2 (6 bases). V dropped 2 bases and J dropped 7 bases, with 13 bases sitting between them. Germline CDR1 and CDR2: SNHLY and FYNNEI. This CDR3 has 14 amino acids. The CDR3 coding sequence is TGTGCCAGCAGTGAAACAGCCGGCGGGAATACGCAGTATTTT. Amino acid sequence: CASSETAGGNTQYF. Together with reference TRBV2 and TRBJ2-3, the CDR3 gives the full variable domain: EPEVTQTPSHQVTQMGQEVILRCVPISNHLYFYWYRQILGQKVEFLVSFYNNEISEKSEIFDDQFSVERPDGSNFTLKIRSTKLEDSAMYFCASSETAGGNTQYFGPGTRLTVL.

The chain couples TRBV27 to TRBJ2-7, with D possibly being TRBD2 (6 bases). The CDR3 has 13 residues. Germline loops: CDR1 MNHEY, CDR2 SMNVEV (reference sequence). V was pared by 7 bases and J by 7 bases, with 17 bases between. The chain's CDR3 is CASNQNAGREQYF. For the CDR3, the DNA is TGTGCCAGCAACCAAAATGCAGGGAGGGAGCAGTACTTC.

CDR3 sequence (DNA): TGCAGTGCCGTAGGGACTGAGCAGTACTTC. Protein sequence: CSAVGTEQYF. V usage is TRBV20-1 and J usage is TRBJ2-7, with D possibly matching TRBD2 (6 bases). This CDR3 region has 10 residues. Germline V lookup: CDR1 DFQATT, CDR2 SNEGSKA (reference sequence). The V and J ends lost 6 bases and 7 bases respectively, with 10 bases between them.

The rearrangement uses TRBV18 and TRBJ2-1; D gene unclear. CDR3 length: 14 amino acids. Germline V gene sequence: CDR1 KGHSH, CDR2 LQKENI. Trimming cost V 2 bases and J 8 bases, with 13 bases left between them. CDR3 amino acids: CASSPFRSQDEQFF. Written as DNA, the CDR3 is TGTGCCAGCTCACCATTCAGGTCCCAGGATGAGCAGTTCTTC.

The rearrangement joins TRBV20-1 to TRBJ2-7; no clear D gene. With 3 bases removed from V and 7 bases from J, the gap between germline ends came to 10 bases. The CDR3 consists of 11 residues. The germline V gene has CDR1 DFQATT and CDR2 SNEGSKA (reference sequence). The CDR3 region is CSASLEEEQYF. The CDR3 nucleotides read TGCAGTGCTAGCCTAGAAGAGGAGCAGTACTTC.

As concerns this clone: This likely traces to a read error, being one base from a far larger clone. The gene calls are TRBV30 and TRBJ2-1, with 7 bases fitting TRBD2. Per the germline V gene, CDR1 is GTSNPN and CDR2 is SVGIG (reference sequence). J gave up 12 bases and V 8 bases, and 16 bases lay outside the gene matches. The CDR3 extends over 13 amino acids. CDR3: CARKVAGVDGQFF. The CDR3 DNA reads as TGTGCCCGGAAAGTGGCGGGAGTCGATGGGCAGTTCTTC.

The count of this clone is one. Its ends do not fully match the called genes, so a read error is possible. The rearrangement links TRBV2 to TRBJ2-5; TRBD2 matches at 8 bases. The CDR3 has 14 residues. The V gene's germline CDR1 is SNHLY and CDR2 FYNNEI. Written as DNA, the CDR3 is TGTGCCAGCAGGGAAGCGGGAGTCGGGGAGACCCAGTACTTC. Its protein is CASREAGVGETQYF.

Of note for this clone: Other nucleotide sequences from this sample produce the same CDR3. The chain is built from TRBV7-2 and TRBJ2-7; D may be TRBD2 (5 bases). The V end was cut by 1 base, the J end by 2 bases, with 9 bases between. CDR1 and CDR2 from the germline V gene are SGHTA and FQGNSA. The CDR3 spans 14 residues. Here the CDR3 reads CASSLDLATYEQYF. DNA of the CDR3: TGTGCCAGCAGCTTAGACCTAGCTACCTACGAGCAGTACTTC.

The V call is TRBV7-9, the J call TRBJ2-7, with D tentatively TRBD1 or TRBD2 (6 bases each). CDR3 size: 15 residues. Trimming took off 3 bases at V and 0 bases at J, with 12 bases between the two ends. Per germline, CDR1 SEHNR and CDR2 FQNEAQ (reference sequence). The CDR3 DNA reads as TGTGCCAGCAGCTTGAGGGGGGATGGCTCCTACGAGCAGTACTTC. Protein: CASSLRGDGSYEQYF.

V usage is TRBV29-1 and J usage is TRBJ1-1; 8 nucleotides line up with TRBD1. The germline CDR1 and CDR2 sequences are SQVTM and ANQGSEA. This CDR3 is 14 amino acids long. V lost 2 bases, J lost 5 bases, and 7 bases stayed unmatched. Here the CDR3 DNA reads TGCAGCGTTGAACTCGGACAGGGCCCGACTGAAGCTTTCTTT. Translated: CSVELGQGPTEAFF.

DNA for the CDR3: TGCAGCGCAGGGCAGGGATGGTCCGGGGAGCTGTTTTTT. It translates to CSAGQGWSGELFF. The chain is built from TRBV29-1 and TRBJ2-2, with a weak D call TRBD1 (5 bases). Trimming cost V 7 bases and J 6 bases, with 15 bases left between them. CDR3 length: 13 amino acids. The germline V gene encodes CDR1 SQVTM and CDR2 ANQGSEA.

V usage is TRBV18 and J usage is TRBJ1-1; TRBD1 is a possible D gene (6 bases). V lost 2 bases and J lost 1, with 14 bases in between. There are 16 residues in the CDR3. Germline loops: CDR1 KGHSH, CDR2 LQKENI. The CDR3 coding sequence is TGTGCCAGCTCACCAAGCCGGGGGCCACGGAACACTGAAGCTTTCTTT. Translating gives CASSPSRGPRNTEAFF. The variable domain in full, completed from reference TRBV18 and TRBJ1-1, reads NAGVMQNPRHLVRRRGQEARLRCSPMKGHSHVYWYRQLPEEGLKFMVYLQKENIIDESGMPKERFSAEFPKEGPSILRIQQVVRGDSAAYFCASSPSRGPRNTEAFFGQGTRLTVV.

The chain has TRBV6-4 and TRBJ1-5; 7 nucleotides align to TRBD1. Germline assignment: CDR1 MRHNA and CDR2 SNTAGT. CDR3 size: 13 residues. Trimming cost V 6 bases and J 7 bases; bases outside gene matches: 6. The CDR3 sequence is CASSSEGGQPQHF. As DNA, the CDR3 is TGTGCCAGCAGCAGTGAAGGGGGCCAGCCCCAGCATTTT.

This clone was recorded once. The chain uses TRBV28 and TRBJ1-2, with 7 nucleotides matching TRBD1. The CDR3 loop spans 14 amino acids. Germline CDR1 MDHEN, CDR2 SYDVKM. V shed 6 bases, J shed 4 bases, and the junction held 8 bases outside the gene matches. The CDR3 nucleotides read TGTGCCAGCAGCCATGGGACAGAAACCTATGGCTACACCTTC. This sequence encodes CASSHGTETYGYTF.

This clone came up a few times. This rearrangement joins TRBV7-9 to TRBJ1-1; D is ambiguous. The V and J ends lost 0 bases and 7 bases respectively, with 6 bases between them. The length of the CDR3 is 12 residues. Germline CDR1 is SEHNR and CDR2 is FQNEAQ (reference sequence). The CDR3 DNA is TGTGCCAGCAGCTTAGCGGGTGATGAAGCTTTCTTT. It is translated as CASSLAGDEAFF.

This clone came up a few times. The genes are TRBV15 and TRBJ1-4; no clear D gene. The CDR3 has 14 residues. Germline assignment: CDR1 LNHNV and CDR2 YYDKDF (reference sequence). V lost 1 base and J lost 7, with 10 bases in between. CDR3 sequence: CATSRAGSSEKLFF. In DNA form, the CDR3 reads TGTGCCACCAGCAGAGCCGGATCTAGTGAAAAACTGTTTTTT.

The CDR3 nucleotides read TGCAGCGTTGGTGGTGGCGGGGGCACAGATACGCAGTATTTT. Translated, it gives CSVGGGGGTDTQYF. The chain couples TRBV29-1 to TRBJ2-3; possible D gene TRBD2, 6 bases. CDR3 size: 14 residues. The germline V gene has CDR1 SQVTM and CDR2 ANQGSEA. Trimming removed 4 bases from V and 1 base from J, with 12 bases in between.

This clone occurred once. The chain uses TRBV2 and TRBJ2-4, with D unclear. V shed 6 bases and J shed 0 bases, with 3 bases lying between them. The CDR3 consists of 12 residues. CDR1 and CDR2 (germline): SNHLY, FYNNEI. Here the CDR3 reads CASRGAKNIQYF. Written as DNA, the CDR3 is TGTGCCAGCAGGGGAGCCAAAAACATTCAGTACTTC.

This clone occurred a few times. The genes are TRBV18 and TRBJ1-1; no clear D gene. The V gene lost 2 bases and the J gene lost 4 bases, with 5 bases spanning the gap. The germline gives CDR1 KGHSH, CDR2 LQKENI. This CDR3 is 12 amino acids long. Here the CDR3 reads CASSPGSTEAFF. For the CDR3, the DNA is TGTGCCAGCTCACCAGGTAGCACTGAAGCTTTCTTT.